These 19 T cell receptor beta chains were all obtained from the same sample, sequenced in a study of T cells in Graves' hyperthyroidism and ophthalmopathy. Using RNA transcripts as the source, TCR beta CDR3 regions were amplified. Researchers ran a first-round RT-PCR on the TCR CDR3 using the HTBI primer set. TCRdb reanalysed the multiplex PCR reads using MiXCR and keeps one entry per CDR3 protein. The sample contains over 650,000 distinct CDR3 sequences, about a sixth of which appear only once. Sequenced input: blood. Receptor source: a man between 18 and 29 years old with Graves' hyperthyroidism.

This clonotype was found many times. The chain joins TRBV6-1 to TRBJ1-6; 7 positions agree with TRBD1. Unmatched junction bases numbered 8, after V lost 5 bases and J lost 7 bases. The CDR3 extends over 15 amino acids. Germline V gene lookup returns CDR1 MNHNS and CDR2 SASEGT. In nucleotides, the CDR3 is TGTGCCAGCAGTCCACGGGACAGCACCAATTCACCCCTCCACTTT. Residues: CASSPRDSTNSPLHF.

The gene calls are TRBV20-1 and TRBJ1-5, with 9 bases fitting TRBD1. Trimming cost V 3 bases and J 7 bases; bases outside gene matches: 10. CDR1 DFQATT and CDR2 SNEGSKA come from the germline V gene (reference sequence). The CDR3 is 15 residues long. DNA for the CDR3: TGCAGTGCTAGGGCCGGGACAGGGTTCGACCAGCCCCAGCATTTT. Protein product: CSARAGTGFDQPQHF.

This clonotype was counted at least ten times. The chain combines TRBV5-1 with TRBJ2-7; 9 bases align to TRBD1. The CDR3 covers 16 residues. The V and J ends lost 0 bases and 3 bases, in that order; junction bases with no gene match: 7. Germline CDR1 reads SGHRS; CDR2 reads YFSETQ. CDR3 loop: CASSLGTGTGFYEQYF. As DNA, the CDR3 is TGCGCCAGCAGCTTGGGCACCGGGACAGGGTTCTACGAGCAGTACTTC.

The table lists this clonotype with many counts. The V and J genes are TRBV7-2 and TRBJ2-7; 8 bases are shared with TRBD2. Per the germline V gene, CDR1 is SGHTA and CDR2 is FQGNSA. With V trimmed by 5 bases and J by 6 bases, 9 bases remained unmatched. This CDR3 contains 14 residues. CDR3 DNA: TGTGCCAGCAGCACCGGGACTAGGTCCCCCGAGCAGTACTTC. This gives the protein CASSTGTRSPEQYF. The whole variable domain, filled in from reference TRBV7-2 and TRBJ2-7, reads GAGVSQSPSNKVTEKGKDVELRCDPISGHTALYWYRQSLGQGLEFLIYFQGNSAPDKSGLPSDRFSAERTGGSVSTLTIQRTQQEDSAVYLCASSTGTRSPEQYFGPGTRLTVT.

This clonotype showed up many times. The chain has TRBV28 and TRBJ2-7; unclear D gene. This CDR3 spans 13 amino acids. V gave up 5 bases and J gave up 0 bases, with 8 bases separating them. Looked up from germline, CDR1 is MDHEN and CDR2 is SYDVKM. The CDR3 spells CASSPLASYEQYF. The CDR3 DNA sequence: TGTGCCAGCAGTCCCCTCGCCTCCTACGAGCAGTACTTC.

This rearrangement joins TRBV5-6 to TRBJ2-2; the match to TRBD1 covers 12 bases. The CDR3 covers 15 residues. With 4 bases clipped from V and 7 bases from J, the junction kept 5 bases outside the gene matches. Germline V gene sequence: CDR1 SGHDT, CDR2 YYEEEE. The CDR3 DNA reads TGTGCCAGCAGCGGGGACAGGGGGCTCGTCGGGGAGCTGTTTTTT. Translated: CASSGDRGLVGELFF.

This clonotype showed up many times. The rearrangement joins TRBV12-3 or TRBV12-4 to TRBJ1-5; D might be TRBD1 (6 bases). Trimming cost V 5 bases and J 6 bases, with 14 bases left between them. The CDR3 covers 14 residues. The DNA for the CDR3 is TGTGCCAGCAGTCAGGGGAGGGTCGGTCAGCCCCAGCATTTT. Translation gives CASSQGRVGQPQHF.

This clonotype showed up just a few times. This rearrangement joins TRBV7-2 to TRBJ2-2; no definite D call. Between the trimmed V and J ends, which lost 1 base and 9 bases, there was a span of 9 bases. The V gene's germline CDR1 is SGHTA and CDR2 FQGNSA. The CDR3 is made up of 13 amino acids. The CDR3, as DNA: TGTGCCAGCAGCTTAGGGGCGGCCCGGGAGCTGTTTTTT. This translates into CASSLGAARELFF.

This clonotype was found a few times. This rearrangement joins TRBV7-3 to TRBJ2-2; D ambiguous. This CDR3 is 14 amino acids long. CDR1 SGHTA and CDR2 FQGTGA come from the germline V gene. With 6 bases removed from V and 7 bases from J, the gap between germline ends came to 15 bases. The DNA of the CDR3 is TGTGCCAGCAGTCTCAGCGTGAGGAACGGGGAGCTGTTTTTT. Translated: CASSLSVRNGELFF.

This clonotype occurred many times. The gene calls are TRBV6-1 and TRBJ2-1, with 8 bases fitting TRBD1. Germline assignment: CDR1 MNHNS and CDR2 SASEGT. The V gene end was trimmed by 4 bases and the J gene end by 1 base; junction bases not matched to a gene: 3. This CDR3 comprises 15 residues. The CDR3: CASSAQGGSYNEQFF. The CDR3 DNA sequence: TGTGCCAGCAGTGCACAGGGGGGATCCTACAATGAGCAGTTCTTC.

This clonotype was detected ten times or more. The chain employs TRBV20-1 and TRBJ2-4; D is undetermined. The CDR3 extends over 16 amino acids. Germline V CDR1 and CDR2: DFQATT, SNEGSKA (reference sequence). The V and J ends lost 3 bases and 0 bases respectively, with 15 bases between them. The DNA for the CDR3 is TGCAGTGCTAGGGCCCTTTCCCTAGGAGCCAAAAACATTCAGTACTTC. This encodes CSARALSLGAKNIQYF.

This chain connects TRBV12-3 or TRBV12-4 to TRBJ2-5; 8 nucleotides line up with TRBD2. V was pared by 5 bases and J by 13 bases, with 9 bases of the junction left unmatched. The CDR3 spans 12 residues. The CDR3 protein is CASSPPSGSLYF. The DNA of the CDR3 is TGTGCCAGCAGTCCCCCAAGCGGGAGCTTGTACTTC.

This clonotype came up many times. This chain joins TRBV7-2 and TRBJ2-1; 9 nucleotides agree with TRBD2. Per germline, CDR1 SGHTA and CDR2 FQGNSA. Germline trimming cut 1 base from V and 6 bases from J; bases unmatched to any gene: 7. The CDR3 has 16 amino acids. CDR3 nucleotides: TGTGCCAGCAGCTTAGAAATAGCGGGAGCGGGCAATGAGCAGTTCTTC. As protein: CASSLEIAGAGNEQFF.

The rearrangement joins TRBV11-3 to TRBJ2-6, with no clear D. Germline-derived CDR1 and CDR2 are SGHNT and YENEEA. This CDR3 contains 16 residues. Trimming removed 3 bases at V and 2 bases at J, with 11 bases between. CDR3 coding DNA: TGTGCCAGCAGCTTTGCCTCCCGTCCTGGGGCCAACGTCCTGACTTTC. Its translation is CASSFASRPGANVLTF. Supplemented by reference TRBV11-3 and TRBJ2-6, the full variable domain reads EAGVVQSPRYKIIEKKQPVAFWCNPISGHNTLYWYLQNLGQGPELLIRYENEEAVDDSQLPKDRFSAERLKGVDSTLKIQPAELGDSAVYLCASSFASRPGANVLTFGAGSRLTVL.

V gene TRBV20-1 combines with J gene TRBJ1-1; D not resolved. Trimming took 1 base from V and 0 from J, leaving 9 bases between them. CDR3 length equals 14 residues. Germline V gene data show CDR1 as DFQATT and CDR2 as SNEGSKA (reference sequence). CDR3 sequence (DNA): TGCAGTGCTAGAGGCTACTTATTGAACACTGAAGCTTTCTTT. Amino acids: CSARGYLLNTEAFF.

Only a few counts were recorded for this clonotype. The genes are TRBV29-1 and TRBJ2-6; D might be TRBD1 or TRBD2, each matching 5 bases. Trimming left V 4 bases short and J 4 bases short, with 8 bases between. The CDR3 length is 13 residues. Germline V gene lookup returns CDR1 SQVTM and CDR2 ANQGSEA. CDR3 in DNA: TGCAGCGTTGGAGGGGTGGGGGCCAACGTCCTGACTTTC. Translation: CSVGGVGANVLTF.

In this sample, this clonotype turned up many times. The chain couples TRBV7-9 to TRBJ1-1, with TRBD1 as a possible D gene (5 bases). V was cut by 1 base and J by 6 bases, with 12 bases left in between. Germline-derived CDR1 and CDR2 are SEHNR and FQNEAQ (reference sequence). This CDR3 is 14 amino acids long. The CDR3, as DNA: TGTGCCAGCAGCTTAGGCGGACATCCCGCTGAAGCTTTCTTT. This encodes CASSLGGHPAEAFF.

This clonotype was observed many times. The chain is built from TRBV12-3 or TRBV12-4 and TRBJ1-2, with no clear D. V shed 6 bases and J shed 4 bases, with 15 bases lying between them. The CDR3 has 14 residues. CDR3 nucleotide sequence: TGTGCCAGCAGCCCAAGGCGCTTATCCTATGGCTACACCTTC. The encoded protein is CASSPRRLSYGYTF.

This clonotype showed up many times. The chain has TRBV28 and TRBJ2-1; maybe TRBD1 (5 bases). The CDR3 runs to 15 residues. CDR1 is MDHEN, CDR2 SYDVKM, per germline. Trimming cost V 5 bases and J 4 bases, with 15 bases left between them. The CDR3 sequence is CASSPPVTEYNEQFF. CDR3 in DNA: TGTGCCAGCAGTCCCCCGGTGACAGAATACAATGAGCAGTTCTTC. The full variable domain, completed using reference TRBV28 and TRBJ2-1, is DVKVTQSSRYLVKRTGEKVFLECVQDMDHENMFWYRQDPGLGLRLIYFSYDVKMKEKGDIPEGYSVSREKKERFSLILESASTNQTSMYLCASSPPVTEYNEQFFGPGTRLTVL.